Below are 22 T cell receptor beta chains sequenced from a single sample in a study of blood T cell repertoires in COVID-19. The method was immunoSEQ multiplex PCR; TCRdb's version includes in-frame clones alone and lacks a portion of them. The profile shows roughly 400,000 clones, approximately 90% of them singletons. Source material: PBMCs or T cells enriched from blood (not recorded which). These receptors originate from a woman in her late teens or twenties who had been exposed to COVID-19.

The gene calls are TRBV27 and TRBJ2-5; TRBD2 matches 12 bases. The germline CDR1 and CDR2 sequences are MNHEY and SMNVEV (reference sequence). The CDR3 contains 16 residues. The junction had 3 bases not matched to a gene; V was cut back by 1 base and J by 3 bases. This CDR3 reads CASSLYPSGGEETQYF. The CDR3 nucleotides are TGTGCCAGCAGTTTATATCCTAGCGGGGGGGAAGAGACCCAGTACTTC.

CDR3: CASSWTGRDTEAFF. DNA for the CDR3: TGTGCCAGCAGCTGGACAGGTCGGGACACTGAAGCTTTCTTT. The chain links TRBV5-4 to TRBJ1-1; TRBD1 agrees at 7 bases. The CDR3 covers 14 residues. Germline V gene data show CDR1 as SGHNT and CDR2 as YYREEE (reference sequence). Trimming removed 3 bases from V and 3 bases from J; junction bases left unmatched: 5.

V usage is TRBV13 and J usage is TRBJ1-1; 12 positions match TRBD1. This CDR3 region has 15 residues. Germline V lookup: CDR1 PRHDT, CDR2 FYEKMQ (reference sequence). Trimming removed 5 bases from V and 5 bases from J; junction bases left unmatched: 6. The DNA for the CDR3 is TGTGCCAGCAGCGAGGGACAGGGGGCGGGGACTGAAGCTTTCTTT. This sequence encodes CASSEGQGAGTEAFF.

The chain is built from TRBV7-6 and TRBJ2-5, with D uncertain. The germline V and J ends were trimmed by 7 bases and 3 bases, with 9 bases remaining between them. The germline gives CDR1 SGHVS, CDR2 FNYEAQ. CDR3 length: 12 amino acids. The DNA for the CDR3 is TGTGCCAGCACGAGCGTTAAAGAGACCCAGTACTTC. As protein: CASTSVKETQYF.

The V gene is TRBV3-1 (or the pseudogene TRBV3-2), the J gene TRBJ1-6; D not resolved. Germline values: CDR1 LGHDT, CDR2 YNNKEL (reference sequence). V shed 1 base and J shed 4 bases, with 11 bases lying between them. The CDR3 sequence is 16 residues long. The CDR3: CASSQVGRKYNSPLHF. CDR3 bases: TGTGCCAGCAGCCAAGTCGGGAGAAAATATAATTCACCCCTCCACTTT.

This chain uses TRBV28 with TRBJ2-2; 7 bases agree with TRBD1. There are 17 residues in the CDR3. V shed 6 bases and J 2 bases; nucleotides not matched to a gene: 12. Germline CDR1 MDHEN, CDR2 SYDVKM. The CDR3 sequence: CASSIALTGVNTGELFF. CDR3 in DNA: TGTGCCAGCAGCATAGCGCTAACAGGGGTTAACACCGGGGAGCTGTTTTTT.

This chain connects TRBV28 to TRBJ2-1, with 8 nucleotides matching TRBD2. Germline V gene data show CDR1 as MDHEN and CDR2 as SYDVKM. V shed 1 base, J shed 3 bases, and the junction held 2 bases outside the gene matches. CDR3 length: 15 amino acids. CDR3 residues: CASSLYSGSYNEQFF. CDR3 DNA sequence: TGTGCCAGCAGTTTATACAGCGGGAGCTACAATGAGCAGTTCTTC.

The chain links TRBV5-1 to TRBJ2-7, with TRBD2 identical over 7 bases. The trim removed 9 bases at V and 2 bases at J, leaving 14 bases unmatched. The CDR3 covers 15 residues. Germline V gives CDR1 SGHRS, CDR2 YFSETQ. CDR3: CATQSGVGWAYEQYF. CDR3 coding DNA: TGCGCCACCCAAAGCGGGGTGGGGTGGGCCTACGAGCAGTACTTC.

CDR3 amino acids: CASSQGTGTSGANEQFF. CDR3 bases: TGTGCCAGCAGCCAAGGCACCGGGACTAGCGGCGCCAATGAGCAGTTCTTC. The chain recombines TRBV4-2 with TRBJ2-1; 11 positions match TRBD2. CDR3 size: 17 residues. CDR1 LGHNA and CDR2 YNFKEQ come from the germline V gene. V gave up 1 base and J gave up 6 bases; unmatched junction bases: 8.

CDR3 sequence reads: CASSQETTSYEQYF. In nucleotides, the CDR3 is TGCGCCAGCAGCCAAGAAACTACTAGCTACGAGCAGTACTTC. V is TRBV4-3 and J is TRBJ2-7, with a tentative D call TRBD2 (5 bases). This CDR3 has 14 amino acids. The germline gives CDR1 LGHNA, CDR2 YSLEER. Trimming shortened V by 0 bases and J by 3 bases, and 9 bases separated the two germline ends.

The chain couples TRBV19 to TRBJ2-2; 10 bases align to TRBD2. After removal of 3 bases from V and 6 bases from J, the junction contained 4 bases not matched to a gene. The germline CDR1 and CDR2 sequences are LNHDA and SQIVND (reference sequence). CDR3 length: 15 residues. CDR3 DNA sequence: TGTGCCAGTAGTATCCTAGCGGGAGTTGCCGGGGAGCTGTTTTTT. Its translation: CASSILAGVAGELFF. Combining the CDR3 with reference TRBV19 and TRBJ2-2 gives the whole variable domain DGGITQSPKYLFRKEGQNVTLSCEQNLNHDAMYWYRQDPGQGLRLIYYSQIVNDFQKGDIAEGYSVSREKKESFPLTVTSAQKNPTAFYLCASSILAGVAGELFFGEGSRLTVL.

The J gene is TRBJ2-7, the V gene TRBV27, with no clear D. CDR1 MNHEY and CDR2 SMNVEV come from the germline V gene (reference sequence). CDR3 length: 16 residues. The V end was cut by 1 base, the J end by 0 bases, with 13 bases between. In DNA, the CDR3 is TGTGCCAGCAGTTTATACAGTCCCGTCCCCTCCTACGAGCAGTACTTC. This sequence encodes CASSLYSPVPSYEQYF.

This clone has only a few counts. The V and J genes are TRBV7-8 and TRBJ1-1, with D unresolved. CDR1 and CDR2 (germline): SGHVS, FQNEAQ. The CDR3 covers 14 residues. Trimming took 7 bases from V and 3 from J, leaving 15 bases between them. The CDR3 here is CASTPGGRHTEAFF. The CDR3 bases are TGTGCCAGCACGCCCGGCGGTAGGCACACTGAAGCTTTCTTT. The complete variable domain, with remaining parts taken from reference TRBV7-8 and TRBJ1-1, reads GAGVSQSPRYKVAKRGQDVALRCDPISGHVSLFWYQQALGQGPEFLTYFQNEAQLDKSGLPSDRFFAERPEGSVSTLKIQRTQQEDSAVYLCASTPGGRHTEAFFGQGTRLTVV.

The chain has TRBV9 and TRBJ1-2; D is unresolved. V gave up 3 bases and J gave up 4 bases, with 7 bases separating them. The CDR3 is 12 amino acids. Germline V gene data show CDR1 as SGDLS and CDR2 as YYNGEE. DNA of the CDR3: TGTGCCAGCAGCGGCTGGAGCTATGGCTACACCTTC. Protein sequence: CASSGWSYGYTF. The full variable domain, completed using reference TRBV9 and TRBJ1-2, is DSGVTQTPKHLITATGQRVTLRCSPRSGDLSVYWYQQSLDQGLQFLIQYYNGEERAKGNILERFSAQQFPDLHSELNLSSLELGDSALYFCASSGWSYGYTFGSGTRLTVV.

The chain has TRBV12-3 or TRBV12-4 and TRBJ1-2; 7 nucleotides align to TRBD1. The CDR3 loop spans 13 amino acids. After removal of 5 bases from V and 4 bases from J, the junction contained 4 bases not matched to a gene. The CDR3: CASSDRAFYGYTF. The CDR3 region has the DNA TGTGCCAGCAGTGACAGGGCGTTCTATGGCTACACCTTC.

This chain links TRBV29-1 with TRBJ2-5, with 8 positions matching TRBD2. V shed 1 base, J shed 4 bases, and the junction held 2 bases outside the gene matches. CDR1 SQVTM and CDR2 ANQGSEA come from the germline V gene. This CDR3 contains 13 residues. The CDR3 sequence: CSVEGAGVETQYF. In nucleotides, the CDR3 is TGCAGCGTTGAAGGAGCGGGGGTAGAGACCCAGTACTTC.

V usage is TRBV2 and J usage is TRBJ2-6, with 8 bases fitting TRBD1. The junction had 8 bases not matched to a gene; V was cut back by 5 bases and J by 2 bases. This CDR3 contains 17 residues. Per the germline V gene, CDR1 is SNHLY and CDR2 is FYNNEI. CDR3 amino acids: CASSPIPGGAGANVLTF. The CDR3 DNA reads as TGTGCCAGCAGTCCTATACCAGGGGGCGCTGGGGCCAACGTCCTGACTTTC.

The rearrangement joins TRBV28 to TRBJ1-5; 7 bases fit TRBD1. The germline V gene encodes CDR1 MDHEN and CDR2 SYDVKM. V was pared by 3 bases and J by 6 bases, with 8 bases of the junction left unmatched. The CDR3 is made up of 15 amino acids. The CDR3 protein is CASSLGHRGGQPQHF. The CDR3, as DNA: TGTGCCAGCAGTTTGGGTCACAGGGGTGGTCAGCCCCAGCATTTT.

The CDR3 protein is CASSSTGGTGNTIYF. The CDR3 region has the DNA TGTGCCAGCAGTTCCACAGGGGGCACTGGAAACACCATATATTTT. This chain joins TRBV28 and TRBJ1-3, with 9 positions matching TRBD1. Germline CDR1 reads MDHEN; CDR2 reads SYDVKM. This CDR3 comprises 15 residues. Losses at the gene ends were 4 bases for V and 2 bases for J; bases not matched to a gene: 3.

CDR3 amino acids: CASSPTIGAGGGADTQYF. The CDR3 coding sequence is TGTGCCAGCAGCCCGACGATTGGAGCGGGAGGGGGGGCAGATACGCAGTATTTT. The genes are TRBV7-2 and TRBJ2-3; TRBD2 agrees at 10 bases. CDR1 and CDR2 from the germline V gene are SGHTA and FQGNSA. V lost 5 bases and J lost 4; bases outside the gene matches: 15. This CDR3 spans 18 amino acids.

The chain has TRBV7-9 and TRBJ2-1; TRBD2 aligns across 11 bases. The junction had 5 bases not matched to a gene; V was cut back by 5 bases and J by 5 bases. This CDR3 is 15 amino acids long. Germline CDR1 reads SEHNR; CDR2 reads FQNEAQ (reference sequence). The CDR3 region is CASSHPTSGNNEQFF. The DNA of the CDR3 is TGTGCCAGCAGCCACCCGACTAGCGGGAACAATGAGCAGTTCTTC.

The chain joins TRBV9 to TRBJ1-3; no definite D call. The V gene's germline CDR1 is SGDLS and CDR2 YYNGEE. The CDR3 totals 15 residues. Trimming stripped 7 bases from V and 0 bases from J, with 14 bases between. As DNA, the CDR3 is TGTGCCAGCGGTCGGCTTGGAGTCTCTGGAAACACCATATATTTT. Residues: CASGRLGVSGNTIYF.